The next 24 T cell receptor beta chains were all read from a single sample in a study of T cell repertoires in cytomegalovirus infection. From the reads, TCRdb called clonotypes with MiXCR, one entry per CDR3 protein. This repertoire shows about 89,000 distinct CDR3 sequences, 25% to 30% found once; its top ten account for approximately 75%. No antigens are known for them. Here the sequenced sample was CD8+ T cells from cultured PBMCs, taken from culture after CMV antigen stimulation. These receptors were taken from a human donor in good health (CMV status not recorded). Some clones in this sample may be carry-over from other donors' samples.

This chain connects TRBV9 to TRBJ2-3, with D hard to call. V lost 4 bases, J lost 3 bases, and 9 bases lay in between. Germline V CDR1 and CDR2: SGDLS, YYNGEE. The CDR3 consists of 13 residues. CDR3 nucleotide sequence: TGTGCCAGCAGCCAGGCGGTGACAGATACGCAGTATTTT. Its translation: CASSQAVTDTQYF.

The chain has TRBV7-3 and TRBJ2-3; TRBD1 or TRBD2 may be the D gene (5 bases each). Germline CDR1 SGHTA, CDR2 FQGTGA. The CDR3 extends over 16 amino acids. Deletions cut 2 bases from V and 4 bases from J, with 16 bases between. CDR3 nucleotides: TGTGCCAGCAGCTTATTTGCAGGGACCTCCCCAGATACGCAGTATTTT. Translated: CASSLFAGTSPDTQYF.

This clonotype was picked up a small number of times. The CDR3 DNA reads as TGTGCCAGCAGCTTAGTCGCGGGGGGTTCCTACGAGCAGTACTTC. Residues: CASSLVAGGSYEQYF. J is TRBJ2-7 and V is TRBV7-2; 8 positions agree with TRBD2. The CDR3 spans 15 residues. Germline CDR1 reads SGHTA; CDR2 reads FQGNSA. The trim removed 1 base at V and 1 base at J, leaving 3 bases unmatched.

This chain connects TRBV7-9 to TRBJ2-1; the D is unclear. The CDR3 runs 14 residues. CDR1 is SEHNR and CDR2 is FQNEAQ in the germline V gene (reference sequence). V shed 1 base and J shed 5 bases, with 9 bases lying between them. This CDR3 reads CASSLVPQNNEQFF. The CDR3 coding sequence is TGTGCCAGCAGCTTAGTACCGCAGAACAATGAGCAGTTCTTC.

The V and J genes are TRBV2 and TRBJ1-5; maybe TRBD1 (6 bases). The CDR3 is 14 residues long. Germline lookup yields CDR1 SNHLY and CDR2 FYNNEI. V was clipped by 3 bases and J by 3 bases, with 9 bases between them. This CDR3 is CASSENRDNQPQHF. CDR3 nucleotide sequence: TGTGCCAGCAGTGAGAACAGGGACAATCAGCCCCAGCATTTT.

The rearrangement joins TRBV20-1 to TRBJ1-1; D is unresolved. V dropped 5 bases and J dropped 3 bases, with 13 bases sitting between them. The CDR3 consists of 13 residues. Germline V gene lookup returns CDR1 DFQATT and CDR2 SNEGSKA (reference sequence). The CDR3 DNA sequence: TGCAGTGCTTCGGGAGTTACGGACACTGAAGCTTTCTTT. It is translated as CSASGVTDTEAFF.

This chain connects TRBV6-1 to TRBJ1-1, with 8 bases that match TRBD1. CDR3 length: 16 residues. With 8 bases clipped from V and 2 bases from J, the junction kept 13 bases outside the gene matches. CDR1 MNHNS and CDR2 SASEGT come from the germline V gene. The CDR3: CASFYSPDRENTEAFF. CDR3 nucleotides: TGTGCCAGCTTTTACTCCCCGGACAGGGAAAACACTGAAGCTTTCTTT.

This clonotype was counted a few times. The V and J genes are TRBV6-5 and TRBJ1-2; weak D call: TRBD1 (6 bases). The CDR3 extends over 13 amino acids. Germline loops: CDR1 MNHEY, CDR2 SVGAGI. Trimming cost V 5 bases and J 3 bases, with 10 bases left between them. The DNA of the CDR3 is TGTGCCAGCAGTGGGGGACAATACTATGGCTACACCTTC. Translated: CASSGGQYYGYTF.

This clonotype came up a few times. The rearrangement links TRBV27 to TRBJ1-6; D not certain. The V end lost 3 bases, the J end lost 2 bases, and 8 bases lay between the germline ends. CDR3 length: 15 amino acids. Germline CDR1 MNHEY, CDR2 SMNVEV (reference sequence). CDR3 nucleotides: TGTGCCAGCAGTTTGAGGTTTACCTATAATTCACCCCTCCACTTT. Encoded protein: CASSLRFTYNSPLHF.

This chain connects TRBV10-3 to TRBJ1-1, with TRBD1 as a possible D gene (5 bases). This CDR3 region has 14 residues. The V end was cut by 0 bases, the J end by 5 bases, with 10 bases between. Germline V lookup: CDR1 ENHRY, CDR2 SYGVKD. The DNA of the CDR3 is TGTGCCATCAGTGAGTCCCAGGGACGGACTGAAGCTTTCTTT. The encoded protein is CAISESQGRTEAFF.

This clonotype was observed a handful of times. V is TRBV27 and J is TRBJ1-1; no clear D gene. Germline V CDR1 and CDR2: MNHEY, SMNVEV (reference sequence). V was shortened by 7 bases and J by 3 bases, with 9 bases between the two germline ends. The CDR3 runs 12 residues. This CDR3 reads CASMGWDTEAFF. The DNA for the CDR3 is TGTGCCAGCATGGGGTGGGACACTGAAGCTTTCTTT.

There are a few counts of this clonotype. The chain combines TRBV19 with TRBJ1-1, with 7 bases lining up with TRBD1. The CDR3 has 13 amino acids. Germline CDR1 reads LNHDA; CDR2 reads SQIVND (reference sequence). With 10 bases clipped from V and 4 bases from J, the junction kept 9 bases outside the gene matches. DNA of the CDR3: TGTGCCACCCGGCCAGGGGGGAGCACTGAAGCTTTCTTT. Amino acids: CATRPGGSTEAFF.

Many counts were recorded for this clonotype. The chain uses TRBV2 and TRBJ1-2, with a weak D call TRBD1 (6 bases). The CDR3 is 15 amino acids. V was pared by 7 bases and J by 1 base, with 16 bases between. Germline loops: CDR1 SNHLY, CDR2 FYNNEI. This CDR3 is CASTKDSSLNYGYTF. For the CDR3, the DNA is TGTGCCAGCACCAAGGACAGTAGCCTTAACTATGGCTACACCTTC.

This clonotype was recorded many times. The chain links TRBV6-6 to TRBJ1-4; D remains ambiguous. V shed 8 bases and J shed 5 bases, with 9 bases lying between them. Germline loops: CDR1 MNHNY, CDR2 SVGAGI (reference sequence). This CDR3 comprises 12 residues. This CDR3 reads CASHTGNEKLFF. The CDR3 nucleotides read TGTGCCAGCCACACCGGGAATGAAAAACTGTTTTTT.

At least ten counts were recorded for this clonotype. This rearrangement joins TRBV19 to TRBJ1-1; D remains unclear. In germline, CDR1 is LNHDA, CDR2 SQIVND (reference sequence). The CDR3 contains 13 residues. Trimming stripped 4 bases from V and 0 bases from J, with 6 bases between. CDR3: CASSNGMNTEAFF. The CDR3 bases are TGTGCCAGTAGTAACGGGATGAACACTGAAGCTTTCTTT.

J is TRBJ2-3 and V is TRBV7-6; the match to TRBD2 covers 13 bases. The CDR3 length is 17 residues. CDR1 and CDR2 (germline): SGHVS, FNYEAQ. After removal of 5 bases from V and 7 bases from J, the junction contained 12 bases not matched to a gene. For the CDR3, the DNA is TGTGCCAGCAGCGACGGGACTAGCGGGGCTCTAGGCTATACGCAGTATTTT. Its translation is CASSDGTSGALGYTQYF.

In its sample, this clonotype was seen a few times. The J gene is TRBJ2-1, the V gene TRBV7-9; D perhaps matches TRBD2 (6 bases). V was pared by 6 bases and J by 10 bases, with 25 bases between. The CDR3 totals 16 residues. The germline gives CDR1 SEHNR, CDR2 FQNEAQ (reference sequence). DNA of the CDR3: TGTGCCAGCAGTCCTAGGTCTAGCGTAAACCTCCGGGAGCAGTTCTTC. The encoded protein is CASSPRSSVNLREQFF.

This clonotype was counted only a few times. The chain uses TRBV7-2 and TRBJ2-1; D assignment may be TRBD1 or TRBD2 (5 bases each). CDR3 size: 13 residues. V was clipped by 3 bases and J by 10 bases, with 13 bases between them. CDR1 is SGHTA and CDR2 is FQGNSA in the germline V gene. This chain's CDR3 is CASSFGWDREQFF. The CDR3 DNA reads as TGTGCCAGCAGCTTCGGGTGGGACCGGGAGCAGTTCTTC.

This clonotype showed up many times. The gene calls are TRBV7-8 and TRBJ2-7, with TRBD1 matching over 10 bases. Unmatched junction bases numbered 5, after V lost 4 bases and J lost 2 bases. This CDR3 has 15 amino acids. Germline CDR1 SGHVS, CDR2 FQNEAQ. The CDR3: CASSSRDRGPYEQYF. CDR3 bases: TGTGCCAGCAGCTCCCGGGACAGGGGACCCTACGAGCAGTACTTC.

This chain uses TRBV7-3 with TRBJ2-2; 9 bases fit TRBD1. Per germline, CDR1 SGHTA and CDR2 FQGTGA. The CDR3 loop spans 16 amino acids. V shed 5 bases and J 1 base; nucleotides not matched to a gene: 5. CDR3 nucleotide sequence: TGTGCCAGCAGCCCCCGGACAGGGGAGAACACCGGGGAGCTGTTTTTT. This sequence encodes CASSPRTGENTGELFF. The complete variable domain, with remaining parts taken from reference TRBV7-3 and TRBJ2-2, reads GAGVSQTPSNKVTEKGKYVELRCDPISGHTALYWYRQSLGQGPEFLIYFQGTGAADDSGLPNDRFFAVRPEGSVSTLKIQRTERGDSAVYLCASSPRTGENTGELFFGEGSRLTVL.

V is TRBV27 and J is TRBJ2-7, with D uncertain. Germline CDR1 is MNHEY and CDR2 is SMNVEV (reference sequence). V shed 5 bases and J shed 1 base, with 9 bases lying between them. The length of the CDR3 is 13 residues. CDR3 DNA sequence: TGTGCCAGCAGTAAAACACCGTCCTACGAGCAGTACTTC. Translation: CASSKTPSYEQYF.

The chain links TRBV10-3 to TRBJ1-4, with D tentatively TRBD1 (5 bases). This CDR3 has 15 amino acids. V was cut by 4 bases and J by 6 bases, with 15 bases left in between. Germline CDR1 reads ENHRY; CDR2 reads SYGVKD. The CDR3 sequence is CAISGARRGDEKLFF. The DNA of the CDR3 is TGTGCCATCAGTGGAGCCCGGAGGGGTGATGAAAAACTGTTTTTT.

This clonotype was observed many times. The rearrangement joins TRBV20-1 to TRBJ2-3, with 8 bases fitting TRBD2. The trim removed 1 base at V and 3 bases at J, leaving 6 bases unmatched. CDR1 and CDR2 from the germline V gene are DFQATT and SNEGSKA (reference sequence). This CDR3 is 15 amino acids long. The CDR3 DNA follows: TGCAGTGCTAGAGCCGGGGGGGGCCGGACAGATACGCAGTATTTT. It is translated as CSARAGGGRTDTQYF.

In this sample, this clonotype turned up many times. V usage is TRBV7-9 and J usage is TRBJ2-7; D remains unclear. This CDR3 region has 15 residues. Trimming pared 1 base from V and 5 bases from J, leaving 15 bases between. The germline CDR1 and CDR2 sequences are SEHNR and FQNEAQ (reference sequence). CDR3: CASSLDSLRAHEQYF. CDR3 DNA: TGTGCCAGCAGCTTAGACTCCTTAAGGGCCCACGAGCAGTACTTC.